What follows is one TCR beta chain and its context. Its specificity is unknown. Per sample, no less than 5 micrograms of total RNA were extracted. This entry is derived from a study of blood T cells in healthy people across ages. Regarding the study as a whole: For the donors, CMV status was unknown and possibly confounded expanded clonotype changes.

Alongside a J-beta primer mix, a sample-barcoded 5' primer served in a second PCR lasting roughly 7 to 11 cycles. The template-switch adaptor, which had 12 random nucleotides, put a tag on each cDNA molecule. A single record per CDR3 protein comes from TCRdb applying MiXCR to the 5' RACE reads. The sample holds 1.8 million or so distinct CDR3 sequences, about two fifths seen once. CDR3 size: 14 residues. CDR1 and CDR2 (germline): SGHRS, YFSETQ. Between the trimmed V and J ends, which lost 4 bases and 4 bases, there was a span of 14 bases. This chain uses TRBV5-1 with TRBJ1-2; D is unresolved. Sequenced: blood. The receptor was isolated from a human donor in good health. CDR3 amino acids: CASSVADPVYGYTF. CDR3 DNA sequence: TGCGCCAGCAGCGTGGCCGACCCTGTCTATGGCTACACCTTC.